This T cell receptor (beta chain) was sequenced during a study of early T cells in non-severe SARS-CoV-2 infection. As concerns this clonotype: Its antigen remains unknown.

Via MiXCR, TCRdb re-called the 5' RACE reads, giving one row per CDR3 protein. The sample has about 80,000 distinct CDR3 sequences; 10% to 15% are singletons. General study points: The VDJdb matching leaned toward anti-spike CD8 responses and overlooked private and CD4 specificities.

This TCR was sampled from an adult who was a healthcare worker with PCR-confirmed SARS-CoV-2 infection or an uninfected control (not recorded which). The sample comprised whole blood.

The CDR3 DNA is TGCAGCGTTGGAGACAGGAGAGAGACCCAGTACTTC. Amino acid sequence: CSVGDRRETQYF. V and J are TRBV29-1 and TRBJ2-5; D perhaps matches TRBD1 (6 bases). There are 12 residues in the CDR3. Per germline, CDR1 SQVTM and CDR2 ANQGSEA. V was trimmed by 4 bases and J by 4 bases, leaving 10 bases between them.